Listed below are T cell receptor beta chains from one sample, sequenced in a study of T-cell memory formation after mild COVID-19. TCRdb called the 5' RACE reads again in MiXCR, with one record for every CDR3 protein. The sample carries about 430,000 distinct CDR3 sequences, around 24% recorded once. Sequenced material: PBMCs or a T cell subset sorted from them (not recorded which). The receptors come from an adult woman who had mild COVID-19 (a few samples of this study predate the infection). Cell type and time point are not known. Both conserved end residues are part of each CDR3. The D gene is left open where the match is weak. The size of a clone is reported for some rows only, either as once, few or many, or as a class for expanded clones.

V: TRBV24-1
J: TRBJ2-5
size: few
D: TRBD1
length: 15
CDR3: CATSDSSGTGETQYF
DNA: TGTGCCACCAGTGACTCCTCCGGGACAGGGGAGACCCAGTACTTC

V: TRBV12-3/TRBV12-4
J: TRBJ1-5
size: many
D: -
length: 18
CDR3: CASSLGLSQTYSNQPQHF
DNA: TGTGCCAGCAGTCTCGGTTTATCTCAGACGTATAGCAATCAGCCCCAGCATTTT

V: TRBV24-1
J: TRBJ2-1
size: few
D: TRBD2
length: 17
CDR3: CATSALGLAGGPPQQFF
DNA: TGTGCCACCAGTGCCCTAGGACTAGCGGGAGGGCCCCCACAGCAGTTCTTC

V: TRBV7-7
J: TRBJ2-1
size: -
D: -
length: 13
CDR3: CASSPTITNEQFF
DNA: TGTGCTAGCAGCCCTACGATAACAAATGAGCAGTTCTTC

V: TRBV19
J: TRBJ2-1
size: once
D: TRBD2
length: 16
CDR3: CASSMRLAGGMGEQFF
DNA: TGTGCCAGTAGTATGCGTCTAGCGGGGGGCATGGGTGAGCAGTTCTTC

V: TRBV29-1
J: TRBJ1-2
size: -
D: TRBD1
length: 12
CDR3: CSVTGGSYGYTF
DNA: TGCAGCGTTACAGGGGGCAGCTATGGCTACACCTTC

V: TRBV7-6
J: TRBJ2-1
size: -
D: TRBD2
length: 16
CDR3: CASSTQAGGYSNEQFF
DNA: TGTGCCAGCAGCACTCAAGCGGGAGGGTATTCAAATGAGCAGTTCTTC

V: TRBV7-7
J: TRBJ2-1
size: -
D: -
length: 15
CDR3: CASSSEEGVHTEQFF
DNA: TGTGCTAGCAGCTCCGAGGAGGGAGTCCACACTGAGCAGTTCTTC

V: TRBV2
J: TRBJ1-1
size: -
D: -
length: 14
CDR3: CASSSGILNTEAFF
DNA: TGTGCCAGCAGCTCCGGGATCCTGAACACTGAAGCTTTCTTT

V: TRBV2
J: TRBJ2-3
size: -
D: -
length: 14
CDR3: CAILGNEGTDTQYF
DNA: TGTGCCATCTTGGGGAACGAGGGCACAGATACGCAGTATTTT

V: TRBV6-5
J: TRBJ1-2
size: many
D: -
length: 18
CDR3: CASSYSSVGLLIENGYTF
DNA: TGTGCCAGCAGTTACTCATCGGTCGGACTGTTGATCGAAAACGGCTACACCTTC

V: TRBV12-3/TRBV12-4
J: TRBJ2-7
size: few
D: -
length: 13
CDR3: CASRGTESYEQYF
DNA: TGTGCCAGCAGGGGGACGGAGTCCTACGAGCAGTACTTC

V: TRBV18
J: TRBJ2-1
size: -
D: TRBD1
length: 15
CDR3: CASSPPGTGVNEQFF
DNA: TGTGCCAGCTCACCTCCCGGGACAGGGGTCAATGAGCAGTTCTTC

V: TRBV29-1
J: TRBJ2-7
size: -
D: -
length: 11
CDR3: CSVTGSYEQYF
DNA: TGCAGCGTTACCGGCTCCTACGAGCAGTACTTC

V: TRBV4-3
J: TRBJ2-7
size: few
D: TRBD1
length: 14
CDR3: CASSQNRGSYEQYF
DNA: TGCGCCAGCAGCCAGAACAGGGGGAGCTACGAGCAGTACTTC

V: TRBV25-1
J: TRBJ1-2
size: -
D: -
length: 13
CDR3: CASSPDLLYGYTF
DNA: TGTGCCAGCAGCCCGGACCTCCTCTATGGCTACACCTTC

V: TRBV5-1
J: TRBJ1-1
size: -
D: -
length: 15
CDR3: CASSLEGRPNTEAFF
DNA: TGCGCCAGCAGCTTGGAAGGCAGACCGAACACTGAAGCTTTCTTT

V: TRBV10-3
J: TRBJ1-1
size: few
D: TRBD1
length: 13
CDR3: CAIQGQPNTEAFF
DNA: TGTGCCATACAGGGACAGCCGAACACTGAAGCTTTCTTT

V: TRBV5-1
J: TRBJ2-5
size: -
D: TRBD1
length: 16
CDR3: CASSTPGTGGTETQYF
DNA: TGCGCCAGCAGCACCCCCGGGACAGGGGGTACTGAGACCCAGTACTTC

V: TRBV6-5
J: TRBJ1-2
size: -
D: TRBD1
length: 14
CDR3: CASNVGQGASGYTF
DNA: TGTGCCAGCAACGTCGGACAGGGGGCTAGTGGCTACACCTTC

V: TRBV7-8
J: TRBJ2-7
size: few
D: -
length: 16
CDR3: CASSSRRQGYSYEQYF
DNA: TGTGCCAGCAGCTCCCGGCGGCAGGGATACTCCTACGAGCAGTACTTC

V: TRBV20-1
J: TRBJ2-4
size: -
D: -
length: 14
CDR3: CSAEKTVAKNIQYF
DNA: TGCAGTGCTGAAAAGACGGTGGCCAAAAACATTCAGTACTTC

V: TRBV7-3
J: TRBJ2-3
size: -
D: TRBD2
length: 18
CDR3: CASSPWVSKRGGLGTQYF
DNA: TGTGCCAGCAGCCCCTGGGTTTCGAAGCGGGGGGGCTTAGGTACGCAGTATTTT

V: TRBV14
J: TRBJ2-1
size: few
D: -
length: 15
CDR3: CASSQTQLSYNEQFF
DNA: TGTGCCAGCAGCCAGACACAGCTATCCTACAATGAGCAGTTCTTC

V: TRBV29-1
J: TRBJ1-1
size: -
D: -
length: 13
CDR3: CSGVRDTNTEAFF
DNA: TGCAGCGGGGTTCGGGACACTAACACTGAAGCTTTCTTT

V: TRBV6-6
J: TRBJ1-6
size: -
D: -
length: 13
CDR3: CASSYSNGSPLHF
DNA: TGTGCCAGCAGTTACTCGAATGGTTCACCCCTCCACTTT

V: TRBV28
J: TRBJ1-2
size: -
D: -
length: 12
CDR3: CASRTDPYGYTF
DNA: TGTGCCAGTCGGACGGACCCCTATGGCTACACCTTC

V: TRBV27
J: TRBJ2-4
size: -
D: -
length: 18
CDR3: CASSSPGRPEGAKNIQYF
DNA: TGTGCCAGCAGTTCCCCGGGCAGGCCGGAAGGGGCCAAAAACATTCAGTACTTC